The rows below give T cell receptor beta chains drawn from one sample of a study of T cell responses to AZD1222 COVID-19 vaccine. This table comes from immunoSEQ multiplex PCR, and its TCRdb copy is limited to in-frame clones, with some not included. Found here are over 95,000 clones, approximately 90% of them singletons; the top ten hold around 6%. The sample was peripheral blood, taken 28 days after the second AZD1222 dose. The receptors shown here come from an adult who received the AZD1222 COVID-19 vaccine. CDR3s include the opening cysteine and the closing phenylalanine or tryptophan. The order of the fields is clone size, J gene, V gene, D gene, CDR3 DNA, CDR3 protein. The D gene is left open where the match is weak. Some rows mark clone size as missing; the rest say once, few, many or name a class of expanded clone.

clone_size: NA; j_call: TRBJ1-5; v_call: TRBV5-8; d_call: NA; cdr3_nt: TGTGCCAGCAGCTTGGTTCTAGGCACTAGCAATCAGCCCCAGCATTTT; cdr3_aa: CASSLVLGTSNQPQHF
clone_size: NA; j_call: TRBJ1-2; v_call: TRBV27; d_call: NA; cdr3_nt: TGTGCCAGCAGTCCTGGGGGGGCCTATGGCTACACCTTC; cdr3_aa: CASSPGGAYGYTF
clone_size: NA; j_call: TRBJ1-2; v_call: TRBV27; d_call: NA; cdr3_nt: TGTGCCAGCAGTACGACTGGGAACTATGGCTACACCTTC; cdr3_aa: CASSTTGNYGYTF
clone_size: few; j_call: TRBJ2-5; v_call: TRBV6-2/TRBV6-3; d_call: NA; cdr3_nt: TGTGCCAGCAGTTACCCCCTCGATAGTATCGAGACCCAGTACTTC; cdr3_aa: CASSYPLDSIETQYF
clone_size: NA; j_call: TRBJ2-7; v_call: TRBV5-1; d_call: TRBD1; cdr3_nt: TGCGCCAGCAGCTACGGGACAGAAAGCTCCTACGAGCAGTACTTC; cdr3_aa: CASSYGTESSYEQYF
clone_size: once; j_call: TRBJ2-1; v_call: TRBV6-5; d_call: TRBD1; cdr3_nt: TGTGCCAGCAGTCCGACAGGGGGCGCGAACAATGAGCAGTTCTTC; cdr3_aa: CASSPTGGANNEQFF
clone_size: NA; j_call: TRBJ1-5; v_call: TRBV5-1; d_call: NA; cdr3_nt: TGCGCCAGCAGCATCTCCAGGGATCAGCCCCAGCATTTT; cdr3_aa: CASSISRDQPQHF
clone_size: NA; j_call: TRBJ1-2; v_call: TRBV7-9; d_call: NA; cdr3_nt: TGTGCCAGCAGCCCCCGAGGGTCTAACTATGGCTACACCTTC; cdr3_aa: CASSPRGSNYGYTF
clone_size: NA; j_call: TRBJ2-7; v_call: TRBV27; d_call: NA; cdr3_nt: TGTGCCAGCAGTGATGGGAGTTACGAGCAGTACTTC; cdr3_aa: CASSDGSYEQYF
clone_size: NA; j_call: TRBJ2-1; v_call: TRBV5-8; d_call: TRBD2; cdr3_nt: TGTGCCAGCAGCTCGATAGCGGGGGGGCCTCGGGAGCAGTTCTTC; cdr3_aa: CASSSIAGGPREQFF
clone_size: NA; j_call: TRBJ1-2; v_call: TRBV3-1/TRBV3-2; d_call: NA; cdr3_nt: TGTGCCAGCAGCCAAGCGTGGCAGGGACCGGGGGACTATGGCTACACCTTC; cdr3_aa: CASSQAWQGPGDYGYTF
clone_size: NA; j_call: TRBJ1-2; v_call: TRBV5-1; d_call: NA; cdr3_nt: TGCGCCAGCAGCTTGCAACAGGGACCCTACTATGGCTACACCTTC; cdr3_aa: CASSLQQGPYYGYTF
clone_size: NA; j_call: TRBJ2-1; v_call: TRBV13; d_call: TRBD2; cdr3_nt: TGTGCCAGCAGCTTAGGACTAGCGGCCGGTGAGCAGTTCTTC; cdr3_aa: CASSLGLAAGEQFF
clone_size: once; j_call: TRBJ1-1; v_call: TRBV3-1/TRBV3-2; d_call: NA; cdr3_nt: TGTGCCAGCAGCCCTCATGAGGGGAACACTGAAGCTTTCTTT; cdr3_aa: CASSPHEGNTEAFF
clone_size: NA; j_call: TRBJ2-1; v_call: TRBV4-3; d_call: NA; cdr3_nt: TGCGCCAGCAGCCCCCGAGGGGGAGGGACCTACAATGAGCAGTTCTTC; cdr3_aa: CASSPRGGGTYNEQFF
clone_size: NA; j_call: TRBJ2-1; v_call: TRBV11-2; d_call: NA; cdr3_nt: TGTGCCAGCAGCTTCAAGTCTTCACCCTACAATGAGCAGTTCTTC; cdr3_aa: CASSFKSSPYNEQFF
clone_size: NA; j_call: TRBJ1-5; v_call: TRBV3-1/TRBV3-2; d_call: TRBD1; cdr3_nt: TGTGCCACCCTGAAGACCCTGGACAGGGTTGGAAAGCGATGCAATCAGCCCCAGCATTTT; cdr3_aa: CATLKTLDRVGKRCNQPQHF
clone_size: NA; j_call: TRBJ1-2; v_call: TRBV29-1; d_call: TRBD1; cdr3_nt: TGCAGCGTTGGGACAGGGACGATTGGCTACACCTTC; cdr3_aa: CSVGTGTIGYTF
clone_size: NA; j_call: TRBJ1-2; v_call: TRBV9; d_call: TRBD1; cdr3_nt: TGTGCCAGCAGCGTAGCTTCCACAATCGACAGGGATGATAACTATGGCTACACCTTC; cdr3_aa: CASSVASTIDRDDNYGYTF
clone_size: NA; j_call: TRBJ2-1; v_call: TRBV7-3; d_call: NA; cdr3_nt: TGTGCCAGCAGCCTAAGCGGAGGGCCCCCCTACAATGAGCAGTTCTTC; cdr3_aa: CASSLSGGPPYNEQFF
clone_size: NA; j_call: TRBJ1-5; v_call: TRBV3-1/TRBV3-2; d_call: NA; cdr3_nt: TGTGCCAGCACCCGCTCGTTGCCCCAGCCCCAGCATTTT; cdr3_aa: CASTRSLPQPQHF
clone_size: NA; j_call: TRBJ1-1; v_call: TRBV6-6; d_call: TRBD1; cdr3_nt: TGTGCCAGCAGTTACGGAGAGGGGGCGGGGACTGAAGCTTTCTTT; cdr3_aa: CASSYGEGAGTEAFF
clone_size: NA; j_call: TRBJ2-1; v_call: TRBV14; d_call: NA; cdr3_nt: TGTGCCAGCAGCTCCCAAGAAAATAGGGGGGGCCGCTACAATGAGCAGTTCTTC; cdr3_aa: CASSSQENRGGRYNEQFF
clone_size: NA; j_call: TRBJ1-5; v_call: TRBV27; d_call: NA; cdr3_nt: TGTGCCAGCAGCGCAGTAAATAGCAATCAGCCCCAGCATTTT; cdr3_aa: CASSAVNSNQPQHF
clone_size: NA; j_call: TRBJ2-1; v_call: TRBV14; d_call: TRBD1; cdr3_nt: TGTGCCAGCAGCCAAGTGGGACAGGCCTACAATGAGCAGTTCTTC; cdr3_aa: CASSQVGQAYNEQFF
clone_size: NA; j_call: TRBJ2-7; v_call: TRBV24-1; d_call: NA; cdr3_nt: TGTGCCACCAGAGGACAGAGTTCCTACGAGCAGTACTTC; cdr3_aa: CATRGQSSYEQYF
clone_size: NA; j_call: TRBJ2-5; v_call: TRBV6-5; d_call: NA; cdr3_nt: TGTGCCAGCAGTCCTAGCGTTTCCCAAGAGACCCAGTACTTC; cdr3_aa: CASSPSVSQETQYF
clone_size: NA; j_call: TRBJ2-5; v_call: TRBV7-2; d_call: TRBD1; cdr3_nt: TGTGCCAGCAGCCTAGACAGGGCCCAAGAGACCCAGTACTTC; cdr3_aa: CASSLDRAQETQYF
clone_size: NA; j_call: TRBJ2-5; v_call: TRBV15; d_call: NA; cdr3_nt: TGTGCCACCAGCAGACAGGACTACCAAGAGACCCAGTACTTC; cdr3_aa: CATSRQDYQETQYF
clone_size: once; j_call: TRBJ1-1; v_call: TRBV9; d_call: NA; cdr3_nt: TGTGCCAGCAGCGTATTAGTTAACACTGAAGCTTTCTTT; cdr3_aa: CASSVLVNTEAFF
clone_size: once; j_call: TRBJ2-3; v_call: TRBV2; d_call: NA; cdr3_nt: TGTGCCAGCAGTGGTCGGGATACGCAGTATTTT; cdr3_aa: CASSGRDTQYF
clone_size: NA; j_call: TRBJ2-1; v_call: TRBV7-6; d_call: NA; cdr3_nt: TGTGCCAGCAGCTTAGCCTCCGGCAGGGCTGTTGAGCAGTTCTTC; cdr3_aa: CASSLASGRAVEQFF
clone_size: many; j_call: TRBJ1-1; v_call: TRBV10-3; d_call: TRBD1; cdr3_nt: TGTGCCATCACGACAGGGGTAGGTGAAGCTTTCTTT; cdr3_aa: CAITTGVGEAFF
clone_size: once; j_call: TRBJ2-2; v_call: TRBV27; d_call: TRBD1; cdr3_nt: TGTGCCAGCAGCCCGACAGGGGGCGATGCCGGGGAGCTGTTTTTT; cdr3_aa: CASSPTGGDAGELFF
clone_size: NA; j_call: TRBJ2-5; v_call: TRBV11-2; d_call: TRBD2; cdr3_nt: TGTGCCAGCAGCTTAGTTTTTCGGGGGGTGGCAGAGACCCAGTACTTC; cdr3_aa: CASSLVFRGVAETQYF
clone_size: NA; j_call: TRBJ1-1; v_call: TRBV3-1/TRBV3-2; d_call: NA; cdr3_nt: TGTGCCAGCAGCCGGGGCACCAAGAACACTGAAGCTTTCTTT; cdr3_aa: CASSRGTKNTEAFF
clone_size: NA; j_call: TRBJ2-1; v_call: TRBV7-9; d_call: TRBD1; cdr3_nt: TGTGCCAGCAGCTGGACAGGGTTCAATGAGCAGTTCTTC; cdr3_aa: CASSWTGFNEQFF
clone_size: once; j_call: TRBJ2-3; v_call: TRBV4-1; d_call: NA; cdr3_nt: TGCGCCAGCAGCCAAGCTCTAGAAATGTACCGGGGCACAGATACGCAGTATTTT; cdr3_aa: CASSQALEMYRGTDTQYF
clone_size: NA; j_call: TRBJ1-5; v_call: TRBV7-2; d_call: NA; cdr3_nt: TGTGCCAGCAGCTTAGTCCGGGACAGCAATCAGCCCCAGCATTTT; cdr3_aa: CASSLVRDSNQPQHF
clone_size: NA; j_call: TRBJ2-5; v_call: TRBV5-1; d_call: NA; cdr3_nt: TGCGCCAGCAGCTTGGCCCTAGCACGCCAAGAGACCCAGTACTTC; cdr3_aa: CASSLALARQETQYF
clone_size: NA; j_call: TRBJ2-5; v_call: TRBV7-2; d_call: NA; cdr3_nt: TGTGCCAGCTCCCCGGACAGGGAGGGAGAGACCCAGTACTTC; cdr3_aa: CASSPDREGETQYF
clone_size: few; j_call: TRBJ2-2; v_call: TRBV5-5; d_call: NA; cdr3_nt: TGTGCCAGCAGCTTGGACGCACAGCTAGGGGACACCGGGGAGCTGTTTTTT; cdr3_aa: CASSLDAQLGDTGELFF
clone_size: few; j_call: TRBJ2-1; v_call: TRBV19; d_call: TRBD1; cdr3_nt: TGTGCCAGTAGCCCCGGACAGGTAGCGAATGAGCAGTTCTTC; cdr3_aa: CASSPGQVANEQFF
clone_size: NA; j_call: TRBJ2-3; v_call: TRBV9; d_call: NA; cdr3_nt: TGTGCCAGCAGCGTAGGAGGGGCGCCAAATACGCAGTATTTT; cdr3_aa: CASSVGGAPNTQYF
clone_size: NA; j_call: TRBJ1-1; v_call: TRBV7-8; d_call: NA; cdr3_nt: TGTGCCAGCAGCTTAGAAGGGCAGATGAACACTGAAGCTTTCTTT; cdr3_aa: CASSLEGQMNTEAFF
clone_size: NA; j_call: TRBJ2-6; v_call: TRBV7-6; d_call: NA; cdr3_nt: TGTGCCAGCAGCTTAGCGGCTTCTATTGGGGGTGGGACATCTGGGGCCAACGTCCTGACTTTC; cdr3_aa: CASSLAASIGGGTSGANVLTF
clone_size: NA; j_call: TRBJ1-5; v_call: TRBV13; d_call: TRBD1; cdr3_nt: TGTGCCAGCAGCCGGACAGGGGGCACTATCAATCAGCCCCAGCATTTT; cdr3_aa: CASSRTGGTINQPQHF
clone_size: NA; j_call: TRBJ1-1; v_call: TRBV5-8; d_call: TRBD1; cdr3_nt: TGTGCCAGCAGCTTGAACAGGGGCACTGAAGCTTTCTTT; cdr3_aa: CASSLNRGTEAFF
clone_size: once; j_call: TRBJ2-5; v_call: TRBV28; d_call: NA; cdr3_nt: TGTGCCAGCGGCGGAGGATGGGGTGAAGAGACCCAGTACTTC; cdr3_aa: CASGGGWGEETQYF
clone_size: NA; j_call: TRBJ1-2; v_call: TRBV6-6; d_call: NA; cdr3_nt: TGTGCCAGCAGTTCCGTCGGGGCCCGAGCATACGGCTACACCTTC; cdr3_aa: CASSSVGARAYGYTF
clone_size: NA; j_call: TRBJ2-5; v_call: TRBV14; d_call: TRBD1; cdr3_nt: TGTGCCAGCAGCCAAGGACAGGGGATGAAGACCCAGTACTTC; cdr3_aa: CASSQGQGMKTQYF
clone_size: NA; j_call: TRBJ2-7; v_call: TRBV10-3; d_call: TRBD1; cdr3_nt: TGTGCCATCAGTGAGTCGCGGACAGGGTCCTACGAGCAGTACTTC; cdr3_aa: CAISESRTGSYEQYF
clone_size: NA; j_call: TRBJ1-5; v_call: TRBV5-5; d_call: NA; cdr3_nt: TGTGCCAGCAGCTGGGGGGGTGGCGTTAGCAATCAGCCCCAGCATTTT; cdr3_aa: CASSWGGGVSNQPQHF
clone_size: NA; j_call: TRBJ2-7; v_call: TRBV19; d_call: NA; cdr3_nt: TGTGCCAGTAGTAACCCCGGAACGGGGTCCTACGAGCAGTACTTC; cdr3_aa: CASSNPGTGSYEQYF
clone_size: once; j_call: TRBJ2-3; v_call: TRBV9; d_call: TRBD2; cdr3_nt: TGTGCCAGCAGCGTAGTTAGCGGGGGGTCAGATACGCAGTATTTT; cdr3_aa: CASSVVSGGSDTQYF